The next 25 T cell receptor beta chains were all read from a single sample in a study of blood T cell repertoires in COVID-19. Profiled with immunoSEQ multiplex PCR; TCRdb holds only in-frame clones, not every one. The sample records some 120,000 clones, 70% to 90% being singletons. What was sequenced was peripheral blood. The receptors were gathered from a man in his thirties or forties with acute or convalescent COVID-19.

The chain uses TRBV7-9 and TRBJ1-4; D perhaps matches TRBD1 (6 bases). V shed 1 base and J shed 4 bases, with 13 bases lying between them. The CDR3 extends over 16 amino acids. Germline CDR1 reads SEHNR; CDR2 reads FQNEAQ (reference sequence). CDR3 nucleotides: TGTGCCAGCAGCTTAGAGAGTCGAGGGGGTAATGAAAAACTGTTTTTT. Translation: CASSLESRGGNEKLFF. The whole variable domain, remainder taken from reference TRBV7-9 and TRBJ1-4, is DTGVSQNPRHKITKRGQNVTFRCDPISEHNRLYWYRQTLGQGPEFLTYFQNEAQLEKSRLLSDRFSAERPKGSFSTLEIQRTEQGDSAMYLCASSLESRGGNEKLFFGSGTQLSVL.

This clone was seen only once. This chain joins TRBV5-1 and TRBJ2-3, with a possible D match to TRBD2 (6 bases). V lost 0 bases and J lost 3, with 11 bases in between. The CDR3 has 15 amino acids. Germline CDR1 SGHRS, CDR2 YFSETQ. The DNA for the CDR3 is TGCGCCAGCAGCTTGGATACTAGCAATACAGATACGCAGTATTTT. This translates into CASSLDTSNTDTQYF.

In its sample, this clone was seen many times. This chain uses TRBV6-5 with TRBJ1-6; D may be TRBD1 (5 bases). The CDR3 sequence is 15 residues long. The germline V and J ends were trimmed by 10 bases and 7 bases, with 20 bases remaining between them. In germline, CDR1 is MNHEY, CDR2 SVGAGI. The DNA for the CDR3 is TGTGCCACCCTCTCAGGACCGGGGGGGAATTCACCCCTCCACTTT. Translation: CATLSGPGGNSPLHF.

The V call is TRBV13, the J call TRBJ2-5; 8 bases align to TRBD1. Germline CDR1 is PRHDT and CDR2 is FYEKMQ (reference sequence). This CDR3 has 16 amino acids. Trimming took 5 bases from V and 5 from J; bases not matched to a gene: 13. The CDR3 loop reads CASSQTLGQARETQYF. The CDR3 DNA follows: TGTGCCAGCAGCCAAACCTTGGGACAGGCTCGGGAGACCCAGTACTTC.

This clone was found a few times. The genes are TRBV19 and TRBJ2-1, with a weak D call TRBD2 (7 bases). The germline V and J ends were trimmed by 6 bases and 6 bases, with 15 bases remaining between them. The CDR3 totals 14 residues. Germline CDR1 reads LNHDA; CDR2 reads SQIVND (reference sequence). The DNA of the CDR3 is TGTGCCAGTAGAGTGGCGGGGGCCTCCAATGAGCAGTTCTTC. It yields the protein CASRVAGASNEQFF.

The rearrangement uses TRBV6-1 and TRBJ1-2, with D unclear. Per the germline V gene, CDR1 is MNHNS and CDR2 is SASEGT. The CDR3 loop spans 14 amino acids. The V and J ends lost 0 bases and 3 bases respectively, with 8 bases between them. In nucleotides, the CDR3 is TGTGCCAGCAGTGAAGCACCCGGGGACTATGGCTACACCTTC. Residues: CASSEAPGDYGYTF.

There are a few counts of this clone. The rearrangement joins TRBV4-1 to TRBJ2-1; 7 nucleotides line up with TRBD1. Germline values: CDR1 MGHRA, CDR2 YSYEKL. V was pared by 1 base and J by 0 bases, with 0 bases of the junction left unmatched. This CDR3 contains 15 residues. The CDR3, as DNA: TGCGCCAGCAGCCAAGCAGGGGGCTCCTACAATGAGCAGTTCTTC. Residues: CASSQAGGSYNEQFF.

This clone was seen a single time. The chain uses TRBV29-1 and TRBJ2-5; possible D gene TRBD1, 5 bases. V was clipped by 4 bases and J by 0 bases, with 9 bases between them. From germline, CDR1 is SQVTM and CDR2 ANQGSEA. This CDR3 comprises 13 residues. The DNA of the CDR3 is TGCAGCGTTGTTCACAGGTACCAAGAGACCCAGTACTTC. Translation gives CSVVHRYQETQYF.

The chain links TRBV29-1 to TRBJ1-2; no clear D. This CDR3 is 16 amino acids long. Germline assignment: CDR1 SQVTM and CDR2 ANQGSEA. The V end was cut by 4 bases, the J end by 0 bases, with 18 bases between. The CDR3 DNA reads TGCAGCGTTGTGGTCGCAGACCCGACAACTAACTATGGCTACACCTTC. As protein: CSVVVADPTTNYGYTF. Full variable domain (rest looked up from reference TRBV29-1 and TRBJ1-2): SAVISQKPSRDICQRGTSLTIQCQVDSQVTMMFWYRQQPGQSLTLIATANQGSEATYESGFVIDKFPISRPNLTFSTLTVSNMSPEDSSIYLCSVVVADPTTNYGYTFGSGTRLTVV.

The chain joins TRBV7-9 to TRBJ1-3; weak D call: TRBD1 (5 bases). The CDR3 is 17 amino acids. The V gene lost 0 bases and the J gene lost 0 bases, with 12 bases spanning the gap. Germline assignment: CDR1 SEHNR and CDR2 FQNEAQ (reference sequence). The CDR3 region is CASSLARAGGSGNTIYF. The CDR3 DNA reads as TGTGCCAGCAGCTTAGCAAGAGCGGGGGGCTCTGGAAACACCATATATTTT.

The CDR3 nucleotides are TGTGCCAGCAGTTTTCTGAGCTCCTACAATGAGCAGTTCTTC. Amino acid sequence: CASSFLSSYNEQFF. This sequence joins TRBV27 and TRBJ2-1; no definite D call. This CDR3 region has 14 residues. Germline V gene lookup returns CDR1 MNHEY and CDR2 SMNVEV (reference sequence). V lost 3 bases and J 0 bases, leaving 6 bases between the germline ends.

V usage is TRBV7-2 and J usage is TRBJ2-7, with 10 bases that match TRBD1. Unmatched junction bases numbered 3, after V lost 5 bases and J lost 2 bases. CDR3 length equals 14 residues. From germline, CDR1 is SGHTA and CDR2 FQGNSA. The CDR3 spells CASSGGTGAYEQYV. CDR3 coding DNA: TGTGCCAGCAGCGGAGGGACAGGGGCCTACGAGCAGTACGTC.

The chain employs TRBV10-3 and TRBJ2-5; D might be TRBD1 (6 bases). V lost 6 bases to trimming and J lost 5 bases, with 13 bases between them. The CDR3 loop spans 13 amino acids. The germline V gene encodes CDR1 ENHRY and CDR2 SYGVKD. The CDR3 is CAISTQGMETQYF. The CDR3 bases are TGTGCCATCAGCACACAGGGAATGGAGACCCAGTACTTC.

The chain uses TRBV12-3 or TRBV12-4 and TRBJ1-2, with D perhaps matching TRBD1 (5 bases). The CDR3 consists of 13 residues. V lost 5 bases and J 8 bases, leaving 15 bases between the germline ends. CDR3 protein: CASSQAGWSGYTF. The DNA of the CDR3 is TGTGCCAGCAGTCAGGCAGGGTGGTCAGGCTACACCTTC.

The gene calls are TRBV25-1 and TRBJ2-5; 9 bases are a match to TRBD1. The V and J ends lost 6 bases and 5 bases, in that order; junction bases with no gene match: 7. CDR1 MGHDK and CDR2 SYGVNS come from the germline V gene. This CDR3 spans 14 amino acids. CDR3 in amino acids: CASRSTGGGETQYF. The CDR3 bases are TGTGCCAGCAGATCGACAGGGGGAGGGGAGACCCAGTACTTC.

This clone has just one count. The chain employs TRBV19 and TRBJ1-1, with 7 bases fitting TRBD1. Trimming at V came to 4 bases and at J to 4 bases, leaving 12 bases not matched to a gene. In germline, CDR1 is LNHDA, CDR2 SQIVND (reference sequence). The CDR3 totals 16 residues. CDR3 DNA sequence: TGTGCCAGTAGTACCCGTAGCGACAGGGTAGGCACTGAAGCTTTCTTT. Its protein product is CASSTRSDRVGTEAFF.

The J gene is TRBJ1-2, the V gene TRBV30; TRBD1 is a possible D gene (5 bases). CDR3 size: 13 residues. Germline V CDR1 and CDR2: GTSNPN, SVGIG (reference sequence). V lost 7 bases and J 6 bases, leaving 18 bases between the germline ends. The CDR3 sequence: CASGSLEGDGYTF. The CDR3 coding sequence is TGTGCCTCAGGGTCCCTCGAAGGCGATGGCTACACCTTC.

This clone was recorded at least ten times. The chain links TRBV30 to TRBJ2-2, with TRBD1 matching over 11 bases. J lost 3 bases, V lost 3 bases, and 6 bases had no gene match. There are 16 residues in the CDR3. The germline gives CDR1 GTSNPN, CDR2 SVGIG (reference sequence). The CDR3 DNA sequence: TGTGCCTGGAGGTCCCCGGGACAGGGGGACACCGGGGAGCTGTTTTTT. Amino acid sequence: CAWRSPGQGDTGELFF.

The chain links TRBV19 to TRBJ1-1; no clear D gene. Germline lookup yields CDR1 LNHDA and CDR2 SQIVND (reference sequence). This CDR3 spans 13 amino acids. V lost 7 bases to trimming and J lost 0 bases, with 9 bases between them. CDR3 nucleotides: TGTGCCAGTAATTATGCAGTGAACACTGAAGCTTTCTTT. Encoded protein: CASNYAVNTEAFF.

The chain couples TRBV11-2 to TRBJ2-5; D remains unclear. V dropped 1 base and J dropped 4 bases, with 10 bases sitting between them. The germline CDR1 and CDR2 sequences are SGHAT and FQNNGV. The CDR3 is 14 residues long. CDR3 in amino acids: CASSLASSVETQYF. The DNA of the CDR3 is TGTGCCAGCAGCTTAGCTTCTAGTGTAGAGACCCAGTACTTC.

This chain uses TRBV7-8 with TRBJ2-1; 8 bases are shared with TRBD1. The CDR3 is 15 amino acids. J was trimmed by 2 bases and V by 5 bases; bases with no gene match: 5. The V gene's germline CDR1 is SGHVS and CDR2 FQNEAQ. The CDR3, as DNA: TGTGCCAGCAGCAAACAGGGGGACCCCTACAATGAGCAGTTCTTC. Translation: CASSKQGDPYNEQFF.

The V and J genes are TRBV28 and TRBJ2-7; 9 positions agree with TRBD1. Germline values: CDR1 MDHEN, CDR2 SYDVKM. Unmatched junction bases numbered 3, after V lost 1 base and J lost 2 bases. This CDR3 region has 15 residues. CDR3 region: CASSLFRTGAYEQYV. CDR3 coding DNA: TGTGCCAGCAGTTTATTCAGGACAGGGGCCTACGAGCAGTACGTC.

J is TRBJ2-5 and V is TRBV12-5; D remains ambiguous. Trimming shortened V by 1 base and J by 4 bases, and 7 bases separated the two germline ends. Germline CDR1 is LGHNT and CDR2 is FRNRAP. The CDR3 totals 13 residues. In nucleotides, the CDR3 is TGTGCTAGTGGTTTGGCTCTTTTAGAGACCCAGTACTTC. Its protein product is CASGLALLETQYF.

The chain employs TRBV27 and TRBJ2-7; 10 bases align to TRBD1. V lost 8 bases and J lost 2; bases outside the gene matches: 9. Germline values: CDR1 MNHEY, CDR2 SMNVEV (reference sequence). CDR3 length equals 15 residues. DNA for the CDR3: TGTGCCAGCCGAAGCGACAGGGGGCTAACCTACGAGCAGTACTTC. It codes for CASRSDRGLTYEQYF.

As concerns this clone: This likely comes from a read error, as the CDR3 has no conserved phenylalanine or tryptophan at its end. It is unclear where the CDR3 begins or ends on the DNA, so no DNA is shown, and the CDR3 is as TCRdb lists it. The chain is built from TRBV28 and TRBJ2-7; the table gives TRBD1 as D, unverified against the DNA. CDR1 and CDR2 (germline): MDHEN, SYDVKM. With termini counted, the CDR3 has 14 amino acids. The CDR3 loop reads CASSALPGQDIWQL.